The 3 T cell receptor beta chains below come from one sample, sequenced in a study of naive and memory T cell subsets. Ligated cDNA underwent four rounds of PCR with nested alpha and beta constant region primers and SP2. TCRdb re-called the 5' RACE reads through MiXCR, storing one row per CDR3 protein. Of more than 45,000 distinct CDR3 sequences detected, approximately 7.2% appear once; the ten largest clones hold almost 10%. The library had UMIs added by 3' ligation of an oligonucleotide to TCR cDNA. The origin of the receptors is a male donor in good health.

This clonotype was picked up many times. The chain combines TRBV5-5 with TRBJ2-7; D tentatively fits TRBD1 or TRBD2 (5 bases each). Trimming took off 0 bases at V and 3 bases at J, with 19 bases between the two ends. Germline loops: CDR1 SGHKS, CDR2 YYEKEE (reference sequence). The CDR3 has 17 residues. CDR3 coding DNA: TGTGCCAGCAGCTTGGAGGCCGGGACCTTTGGAGACTACGAGCAGTACTTC. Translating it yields CASSLEAGTFGDYEQYF.

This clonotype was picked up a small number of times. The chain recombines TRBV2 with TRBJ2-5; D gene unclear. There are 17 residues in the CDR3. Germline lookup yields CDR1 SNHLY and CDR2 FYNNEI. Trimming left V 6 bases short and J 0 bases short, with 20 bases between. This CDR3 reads CASRETYADRNQETQYF. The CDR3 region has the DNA TGTGCCAGCAGGGAAACCTACGCAGACCGGAACCAAGAGACCCAGTACTTC.

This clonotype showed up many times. The CDR3 loop is CASSQASYNEQFF. The CDR3 nucleotides are TGTGCCAGCAGCCAAGCCAGTTACAATGAGCAGTTCTTC. The chain combines TRBV3-1 with TRBJ2-1; D gene uncertain. CDR3 size: 13 residues. CDR1 and CDR2 (germline): LGHDT, YNNKEL (reference sequence). Trimming cost V 1 base and J 4 bases, with 5 bases left between them.